The present T cell receptor beta chain was sequenced within a study of cytomegalovirus exposure and HLA in healthy donors. Use of 60 Vbeta and 13 Jbeta primers characterized the PCR. Generated by immunoSEQ multiplex PCR, the TCRdb table keeps only in-frame clones and is missing some. This table holds 150,000 to 200,000 clones, approximately 80% found once. The sequenced material came from PBMCs. This receptor was obtained from a woman under 30 in good health and CMV-seropositive.

CDR3 in amino acids: CASSPLGSQYEQYF. The CDR3 DNA reads as TGTGCCAGCAGTCCACTAGGCAGCCAGTACGAGCAGTACTTC. The chain joins TRBV6-1 to TRBJ2-7; possibly TRBD2 for D (5 bases). Germline V gene sequence: CDR1 MNHNS, CDR2 SASEGT. Trimming removed 5 bases at V and 4 bases at J, with 15 bases between. CDR3 length: 14 residues.